The 21 T cell receptor beta chains reported below all come from one sample, sequenced in a study of T cells expressing NK-cell markers. TCRdb reprocessed the 5' RACE reads, keeping one entry per CDR3 protein, no DNA. The sample table sets out hundreds of thousands of distinct CDR3 sequences. Material: blood T cells: a sorted CD56 or NKG2C T cell subset, CD4+ or CD8+ T cells, or bulk PBMC T cells (not recorded which). The source of these receptors is a woman between 18 and 70 years old in good health.

CDR3 loop: CATSDLREGDTDTQYF. The chain employs TRBV24-1 and TRBJ2-3; TCRdb's D gene call, TRBD1, goes unchecked for lack of DNA. The germline V gene has CDR1 KGHDR and CDR2 SFDVKD. This CDR3 is 16 amino acids long.

This CDR3 is CSVEPGLAKNEQFF. The chain recombines TRBV20-1 with TRBJ2-1; the D gene TCRdb calls, TRBD2, cannot be checked with no DNA. The germline V gene has CDR1 DFQATT and CDR2 SNEGSKA (reference sequence). This CDR3 has 14 residues.

The CDR3 sequence: CASSPTSASYNEQFF. The chain couples TRBV7-3 to TRBJ2-1; with no DNA, the TCRdb D assignment of TRBD2 cannot be verified. The CDR3 is 15 amino acids. Germline CDR1 and CDR2: SGHTA and FQGTGA.

The rearrangement uses TRBV12-3 or TRBV12-4 and TRBJ1-3; the D call of TRBD1 rests on TCRdb alone, since no DNA is present to check it. This CDR3 region has 14 residues. Here the CDR3 reads CASNGHSSGNTIYF.

The chain joins TRBV14 to TRBJ2-7. Germline V gene lookup returns CDR1 SGHDN and CDR2 FVKESK. This CDR3 has 12 residues. CDR3 in amino acids: CATGPTSYEQYF.

The rearrangement uses TRBV7-2 and TRBJ2-5; the D call from TCRdb, TRBD1, cannot be confirmed without DNA. This CDR3 has 15 amino acids. The V gene's germline CDR1 is SGHTA and CDR2 FQGNSA. The CDR3 reads CASSLVPGQGQGTHF.

The chain joins TRBV30 to TRBJ2-1; TCRdb names TRBD2, which stays unverified in the absence of DNA. Germline-derived CDR1 and CDR2 are GTSNPN and SVGIG (reference sequence). The CDR3 contains 13 residues. The CDR3 reads CAWSRGGSNEQFF.

This chain connects TRBV5-1 to TRBJ2-5. The CDR3 length is 12 residues. CDR1 is SGHRS, CDR2 YFSETQ, per germline. This CDR3 is CASSLAKETQYF. The whole variable domain, remainder taken from reference TRBV5-1 and TRBJ2-5, is KAGVTQTPRYLIKTRGQQVTLSCSPISGHRSVSWYQQTPGQGLQFLFEYFSETQRNKGNFPGRFSGRQFSNSRSEMNVSTLELGDSALYLCASSLAKETQYFGPGTRLLVL.

The chain employs TRBV7-2 and TRBJ2-3; TCRdb's assignment of TRBD1 cannot be checked, as there is no DNA. Germline V gene sequence: CDR1 SGHTA, CDR2 FQGNSA. This CDR3 spans 17 amino acids. This chain's CDR3 is CASSLSGVRASTDTQYF.

The chain joins TRBV6-1 to TRBJ2-1; lacking DNA, the TRBD1 call made by TCRdb goes unchecked. The CDR3 runs 17 residues. Germline lookup yields CDR1 MNHNS and CDR2 SASEGT. Here the CDR3 reads CASRKRGDRPPYNEQFF.

CDR3: CASSLWNTQYF. This chain links TRBV5-6 with TRBJ2-3. The germline V gene has CDR1 SGHDT and CDR2 YYEEEE. The CDR3 totals 11 residues. Complete variable domain (other parts from reference TRBV5-6 and TRBJ2-3): DAGVTQSPTHLIKTRGQQVTLRCSPKSGHDTVSWYQQALGQGPQFIFQYYEEEERQRGNFPDRFSGHQFPNYSSELNVNALLLGDSALYLCASSLWNTQYFGPGTRLTVL.

The rearrangement joins TRBV5-1 to TRBJ2-3. This CDR3 spans 15 amino acids. CDR1 is SGHRS, CDR2 YFSETQ, per germline. The CDR3 is CASHSNSPVKDTQYF. The entire variable domain, with the rest obtained from reference TRBV5-1 and TRBJ2-3, is as follows: KAGVTQTPRYLIKTRGQQVTLSCSPISGHRSVSWYQQTPGQGLQFLFEYFSETQRNKGNFPGRFSGRQFSNSRSEMNVSTLELGDSALYLCASHSNSPVKDTQYFGPGTRLTVL.

The CDR3 loop reads CASSYSWGFGYTF. This rearrangement joins TRBV6-5 to TRBJ1-2. Germline CDR1 reads MNHEY; CDR2 reads SVGAGI. This CDR3 is 13 amino acids long.

The gene calls are TRBV7-3 and TRBJ2-4; the D call of TRBD2 rests on TCRdb alone, since no DNA is present to check it. From germline, CDR1 is SGHTA and CDR2 FQGTGA. The CDR3 is 15 amino acids. CDR3 region: CASSREGSLPNIQYF.

The V call is TRBV10-3, the J call TRBJ2-5; no DNA is available, so the TRBD1 call from TCRdb remains unchecked. The CDR3 length is 12 residues. Germline V lookup: CDR1 ENHRY, CDR2 SYGVKD. CDR3 sequence reads: CAIRGGRETQYF.

The chain couples TRBV20-1 to TRBJ2-5. Looked up from germline, CDR1 is DFQATT and CDR2 is SNEGSKA (reference sequence). The CDR3 runs to 15 residues. The CDR3 region is CSARSLAGNGETQYF.

This rearrangement joins TRBV7-3 to TRBJ2-7; checking the TCRdb D call of TRBD1 is not possible without DNA. The CDR3 has 15 amino acids. Germline V CDR1 and CDR2: SGHTA, FQGTGA. CDR3 amino acids: CASSSAGTGAYEQYF.

This rearrangement joins TRBV6-2 or TRBV6-3 to TRBJ2-2; TCRdb lists TRBD1, though no DNA is available to test this call. Germline lookup yields CDR1 MNHEY and CDR2 SVGEGT. This CDR3 is built from 18 residues. CDR3 amino acids: CASSNRGRMPSNTGELFF.

The chain employs TRBV30 and TRBJ2-7; TCRdb names TRBD1, which stays unverified in the absence of DNA. The CDR3 is 15 amino acids. Germline V gene lookup returns CDR1 GTSNPN and CDR2 SVGIG (reference sequence). CDR3 amino acids: CAWSSTSGVGYEQYF.

The chain has TRBV7-2 and TRBJ2-3. This CDR3 is 14 amino acids long. Per germline, CDR1 SGHTA and CDR2 FQGNSA. The CDR3 here is CASRLAGEDDTQYF.

The chain carries TRBV20-1 and TRBJ2-1; the TCRdb D gene call, TRBD1, has no DNA to confirm it. Germline V lookup: CDR1 DFQATT, CDR2 SNEGSKA (reference sequence). The CDR3 consists of 15 residues. The CDR3 here is CSARTGTGLGNEQFF.